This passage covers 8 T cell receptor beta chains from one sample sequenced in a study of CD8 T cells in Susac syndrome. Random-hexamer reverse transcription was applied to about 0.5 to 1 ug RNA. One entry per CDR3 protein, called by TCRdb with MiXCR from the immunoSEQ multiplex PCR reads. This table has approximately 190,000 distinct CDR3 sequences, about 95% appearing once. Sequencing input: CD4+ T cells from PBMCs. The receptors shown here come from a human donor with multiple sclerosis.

The CDR3 sequence is CASSFGDTQGHEQYF. CDR3 nucleotides: TGCGCCAGCAGCTTTGGGGACACCCAGGGACACGAGCAGTACTTC. This chain connects TRBV5-1 to TRBJ2-7; a possible D gene is TRBD1 (6 bases). The CDR3 is 15 residues long. The germline gives CDR1 SGHRS, CDR2 YFSETQ. Deletions cut 2 bases from V and 5 bases from J, with 17 bases between.

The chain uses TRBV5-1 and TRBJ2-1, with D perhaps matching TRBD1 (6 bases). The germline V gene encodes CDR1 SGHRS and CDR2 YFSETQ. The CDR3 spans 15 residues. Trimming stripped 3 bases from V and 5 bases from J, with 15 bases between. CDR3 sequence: CASSSAGVVNNEQFF. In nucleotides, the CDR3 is TGCGCCAGCAGCTCAGCAGGGGTAGTCAACAATGAGCAGTTCTTC.

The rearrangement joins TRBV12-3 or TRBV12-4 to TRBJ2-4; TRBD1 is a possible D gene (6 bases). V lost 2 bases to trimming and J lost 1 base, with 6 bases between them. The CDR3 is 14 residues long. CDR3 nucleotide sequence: TGTGCCAGCAGTTTACAGGGGGCCAAAAACATTCAGTACTTC. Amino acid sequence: CASSLQGAKNIQYF.

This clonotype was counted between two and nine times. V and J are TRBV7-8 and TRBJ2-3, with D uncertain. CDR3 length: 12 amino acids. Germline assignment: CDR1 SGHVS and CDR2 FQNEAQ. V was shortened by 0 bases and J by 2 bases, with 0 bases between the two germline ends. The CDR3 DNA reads TGTGCCAGCAGCTTAGCCACAGATACGCAGTATTTT. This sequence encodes CASSLATDTQYF.

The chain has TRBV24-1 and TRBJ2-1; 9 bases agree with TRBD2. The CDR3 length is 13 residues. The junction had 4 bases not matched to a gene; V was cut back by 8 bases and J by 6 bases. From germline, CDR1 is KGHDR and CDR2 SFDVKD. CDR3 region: CATTSGTTNEQFF. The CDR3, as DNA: TGTGCCACCACTAGCGGGACTACCAATGAGCAGTTCTTC.

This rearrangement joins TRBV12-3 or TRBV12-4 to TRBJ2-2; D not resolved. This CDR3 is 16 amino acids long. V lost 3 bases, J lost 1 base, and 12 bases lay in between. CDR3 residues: CASSFGVALNTGELFF. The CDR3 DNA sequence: TGTGCCAGCAGTTTCGGTGTGGCCCTGAACACCGGGGAGCTGTTTTTT.

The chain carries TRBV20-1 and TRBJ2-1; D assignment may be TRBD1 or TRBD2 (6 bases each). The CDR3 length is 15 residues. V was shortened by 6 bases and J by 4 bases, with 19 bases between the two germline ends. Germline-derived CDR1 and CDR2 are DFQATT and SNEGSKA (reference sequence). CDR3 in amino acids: CSARRGARTYNEQFF. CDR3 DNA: TGCAGTGCCAGAAGGGGGGCCCGGACTTACAATGAGCAGTTCTTC.

In DNA, the CDR3 is TGTGCCAGCAGCCCGCCTAACACGGCAGACTCCTATAATTCACCCCTCCACTTT. This codes for CASSPPNTADSYNSPLHF. This rearrangement joins TRBV16 to TRBJ1-6; D uncertain. The germline V and J ends were trimmed by 4 bases and 0 bases, with 16 bases remaining between them. CDR1 is KGHSY and CDR2 is FQNENV in the germline V gene. This CDR3 has 18 residues.